This T cell receptor beta chain was captured in a study of Graves' ophthalmopathy and Graves' hyperthyroidism. General study results and limits: The majority of expanded thyroid clonotypes above 0.001 frequency also occurred in blood. The model predicted ophthalmopathy progression with around 70% sensitivity and under 75% specificity.

Other autoimmune diseases, uncontrolled infections, pregnancy and lactation each led to patient exclusion. Clinical symptoms, serum thyroxine, TRAb, thyroid ultrasound and orbital computed tomography formed the basis of diagnosis. This clonotype occurred many times. Its target is unknown. The study amplified TCR beta CDR3 regions using RNA transcripts. An initial RT-PCR round employing HTBI primers preceded a second-round multiplex PCR. Each CDR3 protein gets one entry after TCRdb re-called the multiplex PCR reads with MiXCR. Of 300,000 to 500,000 distinct CDR3 sequences in the sample, roughly 15% were seen once. This TCR was recovered from a young woman with stable Graves' hyperthyroidism. The source material was peripheral blood.

This chain's CDR3 is CAIQTGGGTEAFF. CDR3 DNA: TGTGCCATCCAGACAGGGGGAGGTACTGAAGCTTTCTTT. This chain uses TRBV10-3 with TRBJ1-1, with 9 bases matching TRBD1. V shed 8 bases, J shed 5 bases, and the junction held 6 bases outside the gene matches. This CDR3 is 13 amino acids long. Germline V CDR1 and CDR2: ENHRY, SYGVKD.